This T cell receptor beta chain stems from a study of T cell clonotyping in hematopoietic cell transplantation (dated by TCRdb to about 2021). For the study in its entirety: A total of 135 blood samples were collected in the study from roughly 33 consecutive transplant recipients and their related donors. Patients were recruited between 2015 and early 2017 and followed until late 2020 or death.

With the immunoSEQ assay, which is a bias-controlled multiplex PCR relying on V- and J-specific primers, TCR beta CDR3 regions were amplified from genomic DNA. A proprietary barcode and Illumina adapter sequences were added to the CDR3 amplicons in a second PCR step. CDR3 libraries were sequenced on an Illumina MiSeq instrument. The study's processing was this. Export and quality control were done with immunoSEQ Analyzer 3.0, while downstream analyses used R Bioconductor and Immunarch. Only productive rearrangements in the normalized downsampled data set went into calculating the repertoire metrics. In the normalized cohort, clonotypes with more than 5 templates were defined as pathologically expanded. Repertoire diversity was measured with the Inverse Simpson Index. The non-normalized data set was used for CMV-specificity analyses so that all clonotypes could be captured. TCRdb stores this immuneACCESS table with in-frame sequences only. Part of the clones is absent; in the studies checked, under half of the shortfall reflects unresolved V genes, and no reason is known for the rest. V, J and clone size derive from that table, while D and trimming were established from the DNA sequence. This sample has roughly 9,000 clones in its table, and about 82% of those were observed once. Clones ranked in the top ten supply around 33% of the sample.

Worth noting for this clone: Its antigen is not yet known. Per-nucleotide qualities are absent, and no much larger clonotype sits a single base away.

Trimming takes 8 bases from V and 6 bases from J, and the germline ends sit 14 bases apart. The germline V gene supplies CDR1 LGHNA and CDR2 YNFKEQ. From the cysteine through the phenylalanine, the CDR3 covers 14 amino acids. Only CDR3 DNA remains: 42 bases, in frame from the first base. The paper's findings and limits, for the study overall: Only a small fraction of recipient repertoires overlapped donor repertoires, with over 95% appearing de novo at the given depth. After transplant, TCR diversity in recipients dropped, and pathologically expanded clonotypes climbed progressively between day 30 and day 180. Broader posttransplant TCR repertoire diversity was predicted by donor and pretransplant recipient Inverse Simpson Index values. Sample size was limited, and cells were not sorted, so CD4 and CD8 repertoire contributions could not be separated.

The intended sense of this specimen's time point label: 180 days after allo-HCT. Blood from recipients was drawn about 28 days before transplant and again at days 30, 100 and 180 after transplant. Nuclei Lysis Solution was used to extract genomic DNA from fresh or cryopreserved unfractionated peripheral blood mononuclear cells. The V and J genes are TRBV4-2 and TRBJ1-6, with the D segment identity uncertain. Sample: PBMCs, taken 180 days after allogeneic stem cell transplant. This TCR was recovered from a female patient aged 25-39 years who had an allogeneic stem cell transplant, so the T cells may come from the graft donor. Some clones in this sample may be carry-over from other donors' samples. CDR3 protein: CASSSLLTNSPLHF. The DNA sequence is given as TGTGCCAGCTCCTCGTTATTGACTAATTCACCCCTCCACTTT.